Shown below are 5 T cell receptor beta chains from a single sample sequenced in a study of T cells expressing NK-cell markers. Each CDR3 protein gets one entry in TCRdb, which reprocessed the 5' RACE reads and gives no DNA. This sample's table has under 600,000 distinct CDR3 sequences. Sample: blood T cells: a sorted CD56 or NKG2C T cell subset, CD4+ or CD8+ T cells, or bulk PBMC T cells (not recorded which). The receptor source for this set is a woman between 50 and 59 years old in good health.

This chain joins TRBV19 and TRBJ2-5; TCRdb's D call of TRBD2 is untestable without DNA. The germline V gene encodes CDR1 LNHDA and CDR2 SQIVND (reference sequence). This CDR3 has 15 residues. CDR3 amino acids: CASQPTSGIYETQYF.

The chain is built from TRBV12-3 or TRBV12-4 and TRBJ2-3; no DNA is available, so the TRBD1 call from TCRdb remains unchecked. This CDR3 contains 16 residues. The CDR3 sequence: CASSLSRRDSTDTQYF.

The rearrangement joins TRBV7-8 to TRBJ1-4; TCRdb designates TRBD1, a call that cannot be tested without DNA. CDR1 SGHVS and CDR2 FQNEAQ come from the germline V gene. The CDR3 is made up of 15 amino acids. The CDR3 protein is CASSLIGTGVEKLFF.

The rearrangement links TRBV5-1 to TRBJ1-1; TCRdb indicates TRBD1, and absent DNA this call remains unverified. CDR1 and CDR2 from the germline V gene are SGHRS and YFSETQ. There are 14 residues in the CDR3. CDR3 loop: CASRGQRANTEAFF.

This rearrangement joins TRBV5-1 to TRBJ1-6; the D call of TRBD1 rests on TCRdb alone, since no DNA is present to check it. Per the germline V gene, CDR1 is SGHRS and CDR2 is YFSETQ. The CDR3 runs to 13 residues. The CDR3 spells CASSPTRDSPLHF.